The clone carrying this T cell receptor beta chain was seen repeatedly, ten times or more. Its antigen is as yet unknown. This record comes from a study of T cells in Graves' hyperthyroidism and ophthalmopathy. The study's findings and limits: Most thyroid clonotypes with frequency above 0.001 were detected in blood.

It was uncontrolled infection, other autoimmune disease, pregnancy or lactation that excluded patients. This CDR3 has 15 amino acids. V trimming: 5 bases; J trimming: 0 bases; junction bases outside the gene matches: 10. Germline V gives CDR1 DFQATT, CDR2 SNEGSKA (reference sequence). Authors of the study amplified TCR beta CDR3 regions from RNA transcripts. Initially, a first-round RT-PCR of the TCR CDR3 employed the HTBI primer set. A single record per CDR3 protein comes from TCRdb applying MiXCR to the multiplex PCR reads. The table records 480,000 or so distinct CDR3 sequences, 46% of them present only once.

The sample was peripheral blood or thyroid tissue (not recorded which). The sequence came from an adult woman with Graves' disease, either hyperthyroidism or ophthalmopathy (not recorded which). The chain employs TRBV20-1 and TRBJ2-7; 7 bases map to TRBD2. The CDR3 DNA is TGCAGTGCTGGCGAGCTAGCGGCCAACTCCTACGAGCAGTACTTC. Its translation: CSAGELAANSYEQYF.